Listed here are 28 T cell receptor beta chains from one sample, sequenced in a study of cytomegalovirus exposure and HLA in healthy donors. PCR used 60 Vbeta primers and 13 Jbeta primers. Sequenced by immunoSEQ multiplex PCR; TCRdb stores in-frame clones only, minus some. Of about 160,000 clones listed, 65% to 80% were seen once; the top ten hold 3.5% to 5.5%. Sequenced: PBMCs. The origin of the receptors is a man aged 40-49 years in good health and CMV-seronegative.

The V gene is TRBV9, the J gene TRBJ2-1, with TRBD2 matching over 8 bases. CDR1 is SGDLS, CDR2 YYNGEE, per germline. The CDR3 loop spans 16 amino acids. The junction had 7 bases not matched to a gene; V was cut back by 0 bases and J by 5 bases. The CDR3 coding sequence is TGTGCCAGCAGCGTAGGGTTATCGGGAGGGGACAATGAGCAGTTCTTC. Its translation is CASSVGLSGGDNEQFF.

The rearrangement joins TRBV7-2 to TRBJ2-1; no firm D call. Looked up from germline, CDR1 is SGHTA and CDR2 is FQGNSA. V was shortened by 5 bases and J by 9 bases, with 17 bases between the two germline ends. This CDR3 is built from 14 residues. CDR3 DNA sequence: TGTGCCAGCAGCCTGTTCGGCAAACACAGTGAGCAGTTCTTC. Its translation: CASSLFGKHSEQFF.

This clone was seen more than once but under ten times. V usage is TRBV5-4 and J usage is TRBJ1-2; 7 nucleotides align to TRBD1. The CDR3 loop spans 14 amino acids. The germline V gene encodes CDR1 SGHNT and CDR2 YYREEE (reference sequence). The V and J ends lost 5 bases and 4 bases, in that order; junction bases with no gene match: 8. CDR3: CASRSQGNIYGYTF. The CDR3 bases are TGTGCCAGCAGGTCACAGGGGAATATCTATGGCTACACCTTC.

The gene calls are TRBV4-1 and TRBJ2-6, with D hard to call. Trimming left V 2 bases short and J 0 bases short, with 2 bases between. The CDR3 totals 14 residues. Germline CDR1 MGHRA, CDR2 YSYEKL. CDR3 sequence (DNA): TGCGCCAGCAGCCAACTCTCTGGGGCCAACGTCCTGACTTTC. It codes for CASSQLSGANVLTF.

The V and J genes are TRBV5-1 and TRBJ1-1; TRBD1 matches at 12 bases. V shed 4 bases and J 10 bases; nucleotides not matched to a gene: 5. The CDR3 is 13 residues long. Germline V lookup: CDR1 SGHRS, CDR2 YFSETQ. CDR3 sequence (DNA): TGCGCCAGCAGCCTGGGACAGGGGGCGGGAGCTTTCTTT. This codes for CASSLGQGAGAFF.

The chain joins TRBV4-3 to TRBJ2-1, with D perhaps matching TRBD1 (6 bases). Germline CDR1 LGHNA, CDR2 YSLEER. This CDR3 region has 14 residues. Trimming cost V 5 bases and J 6 bases, with 14 bases left between them. The CDR3 loop reads CASSSQGGINEQFF. The CDR3 DNA is TGCGCCAGCAGCTCCCAAGGGGGAATCAATGAGCAGTTCTTC.

V gene TRBV6-5 combines with J gene TRBJ1-6, with 7 bases identical to TRBD1. Germline V lookup: CDR1 MNHEY, CDR2 SVGAGI. CDR3 length: 15 amino acids. V was clipped by 2 bases and J by 8 bases; unmatched bases: 6. CDR3 protein: CASSYEDRADSPLHF. CDR3 sequence (DNA): TGTGCCAGCAGTTACGAAGACAGGGCCGATTCACCCCTCCACTTT.

The genes are TRBV18 and TRBJ2-2; possible D gene TRBD1, 5 bases. CDR1 and CDR2 from the germline V gene are KGHSH and LQKENI. V dropped 6 bases and J dropped 6 bases, with 20 bases sitting between them. The CDR3 runs 16 residues. The chain's CDR3 is CASSLRPQGTPGELFF. In DNA, the CDR3 is TGTGCCAGCTCCCTCCGCCCGCAGGGAACCCCCGGGGAGCTGTTTTTT.

This clone was found a few times. V and J are TRBV9 and TRBJ2-5; 9 bases are shared with TRBD2. Germline loops: CDR1 SGDLS, CDR2 YYNGEE. V gave up 0 bases and J gave up 6 bases; unmatched junction bases: 6. This CDR3 has 15 residues. Written as DNA, the CDR3 is TGTGCCAGCAGCGTAGGTGCGGGGGGGGCAAAGACCCAGTACTTC. It specifies CASSVGAGGAKTQYF.

The rearrangement joins TRBV5-6 to TRBJ2-7, with 7 nucleotides matching TRBD1. With V trimmed by 4 bases and J by 5 bases, 6 bases remained unmatched. CDR1 and CDR2 (germline): SGHDT, YYEEEE. The CDR3 consists of 13 residues. CDR3 sequence reads: CASSLTGNHEQYF. CDR3 sequence (DNA): TGTGCCAGCAGCCTGACAGGGAACCACGAGCAGTACTTC.

The rearrangement links TRBV16 to TRBJ1-2; D is undetermined. Germline values: CDR1 KGHSY, CDR2 FQNENV. The CDR3 spans 16 residues. The ends were cut back, 4 bases at V and 9 bases at J, with 24 bases in the middle. The DNA for the CDR3 is TGTGCCAGCAGCCCCCAGAGAGTAGCCTATGGGTCCAGCTACACCTTC. Protein product: CASSPQRVAYGSSYTF.

The V and J genes are TRBV18 and TRBJ2-7; 7 bases align to TRBD2. Per germline, CDR1 KGHSH and CDR2 LQKENI. Trimming cost V 6 bases and J 5 bases; bases outside gene matches: 4. CDR3 size: 12 residues. The CDR3: CASSVRGDEQYF. The CDR3 region has the DNA TGTGCCAGCTCCGTCCGGGGGGACGAGCAGTACTTC.

This chain joins TRBV6-1 and TRBJ2-2, with D possibly matching TRBD2 (5 bases). The CDR3 has 9 amino acids. Germline V gene sequence: CDR1 MNHNS, CDR2 SASEGT. The chain's CDR3 is CAAAGELFF. CDR3 DNA: TGTGCAGCGGCCGGGGAGCTGTTTTTT.

The chain couples TRBV6-1 to TRBJ1-5, with D perhaps TRBD1 (5 bases). The germline V gene encodes CDR1 MNHNS and CDR2 SASEGT. The CDR3 runs to 15 residues. The V end lost 7 bases, the J end lost 5 bases, and 18 bases lay between the germline ends. The CDR3 loop reads CASTLAWTQDQPQHF. For the CDR3, the DNA is TGTGCCAGCACCTTGGCCTGGACACAGGATCAGCCCCAGCATTTT.

This clone showed up just a few times. The CDR3 reads CASSSSGTQETQYF. The CDR3 DNA is TGCGCCAGCAGCTCAAGCGGGACCCAAGAGACCCAGTACTTC. The V call is TRBV5-1, the J call TRBJ2-5, with 7 bases aligning to TRBD2. V dropped 3 bases and J dropped 1; count of bases not matched to a gene: 3. The CDR3 sequence is 14 residues long. Looked up from germline, CDR1 is SGHRS and CDR2 is YFSETQ.

This clone was recorded a few times. A much more abundant neighbour one base away suggests this may be a read error. Other DNA sequences of this sample code for an identical CDR3. The chain is built from TRBV7-9 and TRBJ2-5; D is possibly TRBD1 (5 bases). CDR1 SEHNR and CDR2 FQNEAQ come from the germline V gene (reference sequence). The CDR3 length is 14 residues. V was pared by 4 bases and J by 0 bases, with 9 bases between. The DNA of the CDR3 is TGTGCCAGCAGCTATCGACAGTACCAAGAGACCCAGTACTTC. Encoded protein: CASSYRQYQETQYF. Full variable domain (missing parts from reference TRBV7-9 and TRBJ2-5): DTGVSQNPRHKITKRGQNVTFRCDPISEHNRLYWYRQTLGQGPEFLTYFQNEAQLEKSRLLSDRFSAERPKGSFSTLEIQRTEQGDSAMYLCASSYRQYQETQYFGPGTRLLVL.

The rearrangement links TRBV30 to TRBJ1-5; D might be TRBD1 (5 bases). Germline V lookup: CDR1 GTSNPN, CDR2 SVGIG (reference sequence). V was pared by 3 bases and J by 3 bases, with 12 bases between. This CDR3 comprises 14 residues. CDR3 nucleotide sequence: TGTGCCTGGAGGGAGGGCAGGGACAATCAGCCCCAGCATTTT. It translates to CAWREGRDNQPQHF.

V is TRBV7-2 and J is TRBJ1-2; D might be TRBD1 (6 bases). The germline V and J ends were trimmed by 5 bases and 8 bases, with 15 bases remaining between them. Germline values: CDR1 SGHTA, CDR2 FQGNSA. The CDR3 is 13 residues long. The CDR3: CASSTRQERGYTF. CDR3 bases: TGTGCCAGCAGCACCCGACAGGAGAGGGGCTACACCTTC.

This clone has just a few counts. The gene calls are TRBV6-1 and TRBJ2-3; TRBD2 aligns across 8 bases. CDR1 is MNHNS and CDR2 is SASEGT in the germline V gene. V was clipped by 6 bases and J by 1 base; unmatched bases: 3. CDR3 length: 14 residues. CDR3 nucleotide sequence: TGTGCCAGCAGATATAGCGGGGGCACAGATACGCAGTATTTT. Its protein product is CASRYSGGTDTQYF.

J is TRBJ2-4 and V is TRBV7-2, with 7 bases fitting TRBD1. CDR1 and CDR2 (germline): SGHTA, FQGNSA. This CDR3 spans 15 amino acids. V dropped 1 base and J dropped 9; count of bases not matched to a gene: 9. CDR3 sequence: CASSLGGTADGIQYF. The CDR3 DNA follows: TGTGCCAGCAGCTTAGGGGGGACAGCGGACGGCATTCAGTACTTC.

The gene calls are TRBV5-1 and TRBJ2-7; D gene uncertain. The CDR3 sequence is 13 residues long. The germline CDR1 and CDR2 sequences are SGHRS and YFSETQ. Trimming took off 6 bases at V and 6 bases at J, with 16 bases between the two ends. The CDR3 DNA reads as TGCGCCAGCAATAACGTAGCTAAGACCGAGCAGTACTTC. Translation gives CASNNVAKTEQYF.

The J gene is TRBJ2-1, the V gene TRBV4-3, with a weak D call TRBD1 (6 bases). Germline values: CDR1 LGHNA, CDR2 YSLEER. This CDR3 is built from 14 residues. V was trimmed by 3 bases and J by 9 bases, leaving 15 bases between them. The CDR3 sequence: CASSQTTEGVEQFF. Written as DNA, the CDR3 is TGCGCCAGCAGCCAGACCACCGAGGGGGTTGAGCAGTTCTTC.

CDR3 DNA: TGTGCCAGCAGCCTGGGCCCCCTTAATTCACCCCTCCACTTT. Its protein is CASSLGPLNSPLHF. The V call is TRBV7-3, the J call TRBJ1-6; D gene uncertain. The CDR3 contains 14 residues. With 5 bases removed from V and 6 bases from J, the gap between germline ends came to 11 bases. Germline V gene lookup returns CDR1 SGHTA and CDR2 FQGTGA.

The V and J genes are TRBV4-1 and TRBJ2-5, with D possibly being TRBD1 (5 bases). CDR1 and CDR2 from the germline V gene are MGHRA and YSYEKL. The CDR3 is 15 residues long. V dropped 0 bases and J dropped 2 bases, with 10 bases sitting between them. CDR3 DNA sequence: TGCGCCAGCAGCCAAGACAGGGATACTCAAGAGACCCAGTACTTC. Translation gives CASSQDRDTQETQYF.

This clone occurred once. This chain joins TRBV2 and TRBJ1-5, with a weak D call TRBD1 (5 bases). V lost 1 base and J lost 3, with 10 bases in between. The CDR3 has 15 residues. CDR1 SNHLY and CDR2 FYNNEI come from the germline V gene. The CDR3 DNA reads TGTGCCAGCAGTGAAGAGGGGATAAACAATCAGCCCCAGCATTTT. This gives the protein CASSEEGINNQPQHF.

The chain employs TRBV4-2 and TRBJ2-2; 11 bases are a match to TRBD2. J was trimmed by 6 bases and V by 0 bases; bases with no gene match: 0. The CDR3 is 15 residues long. The germline CDR1 and CDR2 sequences are LGHNA and YNFKEQ. The DNA for the CDR3 is TGTGCCAGCAGCCAAGATAGCGGGGGGGCCGGGGAGCTGTTTTTT. Translation gives CASSQDSGGAGELFF.

The chain joins TRBV5-1 to TRBJ2-1; 14 bases map to TRBD2. The CDR3 has 21 residues. The ends lost 6 bases at V and 4 bases at J; junction bases unmatched: 21. The germline V gene encodes CDR1 SGHRS and CDR2 YFSETQ. CDR3 sequence: CASKLGPTSGGADQVYNEQFF. CDR3 bases: TGCGCCAGCAAACTAGGTCCGACTAGCGGGGGGGCGGATCAGGTGTACAATGAGCAGTTCTTC.

This rearrangement joins TRBV28 to TRBJ2-3; 7 bases are a match to TRBD1. The CDR3 contains 14 residues. V was clipped by 6 bases and J by 1 base; unmatched bases: 4. CDR1 and CDR2 (germline): MDHEN, SYDVKM. The CDR3 region has the DNA TGTGCCAGCAGACGGGACAGACGCACAGATACGCAGTATTTT. It yields the protein CASRRDRRTDTQYF.